This T cell receptor (beta chain) was sequenced during a study of shared clonotypes between healthy human individuals. Study-level points and caveats: There were few donors, and this limited the genetic and exposure-history diversity represented.

To note about this clone: The antigen remains unidentified.

The CDR3 extends over 16 amino acids. V lost 8 bases, J lost 0 bases, and 9 bases stayed unmatched. CDR1 is MDHEN, CDR2 SYDVKM, per germline. Each subset's genomic DNA was shared equally among a number of immunoSEQ plates. Here immunoSEQ multiplex PCR was the method, and the copy in TCRdb shows in-frame clones only, minus some. The sample contains approximately 620,000 clones, around 97% of which appear only once. The clonotype comes from a woman aged 25 to 39 in good health. Sequencing was done on a sample of naive CD4+ T cells sorted from blood. As to subset: CD45RA+ positively selected. V and J are TRBV28 and TRBJ1-5; 8 bases fit TRBD1. In nucleotides, the CDR3 is TGTGCCAGCGGGGACAGGAGTCTTTATAGCAATCAGCCCCAGCATTTT. Translating it yields CASGDRSLYSNQPQHF.